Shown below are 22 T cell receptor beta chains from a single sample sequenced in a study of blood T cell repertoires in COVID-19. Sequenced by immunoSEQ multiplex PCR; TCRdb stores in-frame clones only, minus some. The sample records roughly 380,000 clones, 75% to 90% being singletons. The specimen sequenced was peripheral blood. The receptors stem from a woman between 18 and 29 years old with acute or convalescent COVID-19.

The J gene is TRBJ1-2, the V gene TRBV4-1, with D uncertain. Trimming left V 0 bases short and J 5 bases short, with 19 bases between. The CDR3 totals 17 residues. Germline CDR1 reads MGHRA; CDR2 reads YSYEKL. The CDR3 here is CASSQDISSGRRYGYTF. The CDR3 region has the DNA TGCGCCAGCAGCCAAGATATTAGTAGTGGCAGGAGGTATGGCTACACCTTC.

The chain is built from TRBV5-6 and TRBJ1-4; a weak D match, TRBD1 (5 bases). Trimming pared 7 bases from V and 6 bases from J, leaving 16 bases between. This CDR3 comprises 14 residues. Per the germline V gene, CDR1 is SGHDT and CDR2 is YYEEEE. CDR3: CASCGANSHEKLFF. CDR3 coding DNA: TGTGCCAGCTGCGGGGCCAACTCCCATGAAAAACTGTTTTTT. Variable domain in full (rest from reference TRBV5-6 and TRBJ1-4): DAGVTQSPTHLIKTRGQQVTLRCSPKSGHDTVSWYQQALGQGPQFIFQYYEEEERQRGNFPDRFSGHQFPNYSSELNVNALLLGDSALYLCASCGANSHEKLFFGSGTQLSVL.

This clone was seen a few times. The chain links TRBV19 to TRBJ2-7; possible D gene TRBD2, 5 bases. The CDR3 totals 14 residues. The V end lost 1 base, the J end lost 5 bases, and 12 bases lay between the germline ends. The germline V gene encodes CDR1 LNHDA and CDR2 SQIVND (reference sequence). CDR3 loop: CASSIGGYINEQYF. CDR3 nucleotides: TGTGCCAGTAGTATAGGAGGGTACATCAACGAGCAGTACTTC.

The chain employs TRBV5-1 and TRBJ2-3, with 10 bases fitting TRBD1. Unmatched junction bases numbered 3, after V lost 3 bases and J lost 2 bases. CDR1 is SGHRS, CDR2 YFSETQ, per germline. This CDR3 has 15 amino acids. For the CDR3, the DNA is TGCGCCAGCAGCTCTGGACAGGGGGTCACAGATACGCAGTATTTT. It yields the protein CASSSGQGVTDTQYF. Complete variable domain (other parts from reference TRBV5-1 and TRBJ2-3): KAGVTQTPRYLIKTRGQQVTLSCSPISGHRSVSWYQQTPGQGLQFLFEYFSETQRNKGNFPGRFSGRQFSNSRSEMNVSTLELGDSALYLCASSSGQGVTDTQYFGPGTRLTVL.

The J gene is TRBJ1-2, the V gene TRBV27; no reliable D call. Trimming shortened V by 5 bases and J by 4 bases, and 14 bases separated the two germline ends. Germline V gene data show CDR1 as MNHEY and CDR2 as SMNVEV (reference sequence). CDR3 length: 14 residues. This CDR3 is CASSPAARFYGYTF. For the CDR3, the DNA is TGTGCCAGCAGTCCCGCGGCAAGGTTCTATGGCTACACCTTC.

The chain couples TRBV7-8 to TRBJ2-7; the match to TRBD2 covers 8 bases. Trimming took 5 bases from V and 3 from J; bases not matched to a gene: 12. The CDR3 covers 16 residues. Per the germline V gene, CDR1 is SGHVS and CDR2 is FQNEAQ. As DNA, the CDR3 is TGTGCCAGCAGCCCCCAAGCGGGAGTTTCTATCTACGAGCAGTACTTC. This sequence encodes CASSPQAGVSIYEQYF.

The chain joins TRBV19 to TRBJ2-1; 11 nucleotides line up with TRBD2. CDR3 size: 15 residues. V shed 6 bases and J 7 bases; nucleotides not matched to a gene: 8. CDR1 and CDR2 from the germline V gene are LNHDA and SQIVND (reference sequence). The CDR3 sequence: CASSFSGGASNEQFF. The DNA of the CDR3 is TGTGCCAGTAGCTTTAGCGGGGGGGCTTCGAATGAGCAGTTCTTC.

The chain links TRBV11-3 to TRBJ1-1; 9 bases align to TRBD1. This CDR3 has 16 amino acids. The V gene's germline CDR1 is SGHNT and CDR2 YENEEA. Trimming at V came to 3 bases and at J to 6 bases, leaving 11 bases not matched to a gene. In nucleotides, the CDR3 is TGTGCCAGCAGCTTCGCATGGGGGGGACAGGGACCTGAAGCTTTCTTT. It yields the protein CASSFAWGGQGPEAFF. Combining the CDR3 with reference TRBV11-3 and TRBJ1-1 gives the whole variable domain EAGVVQSPRYKIIEKKQPVAFWCNPISGHNTLYWYLQNLGQGPELLIRYENEEAVDDSQLPKDRFSAERLKGVDSTLKIQPAELGDSAVYLCASSFAWGGQGPEAFFGQGTRLTVV.

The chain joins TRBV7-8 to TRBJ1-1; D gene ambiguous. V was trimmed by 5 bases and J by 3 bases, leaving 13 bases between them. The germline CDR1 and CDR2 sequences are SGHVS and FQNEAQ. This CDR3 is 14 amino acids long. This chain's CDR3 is CASSTQYGDTEAFF. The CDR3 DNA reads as TGTGCCAGCAGCACACAATACGGGGACACTGAAGCTTTCTTT.

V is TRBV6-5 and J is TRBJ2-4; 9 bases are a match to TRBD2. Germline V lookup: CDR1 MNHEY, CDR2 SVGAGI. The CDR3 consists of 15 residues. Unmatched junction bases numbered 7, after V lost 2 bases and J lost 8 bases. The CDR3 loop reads CASSYAAGGLDIQYF. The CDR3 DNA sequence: TGTGCCAGCAGTTACGCGGCGGGGGGGCTGGACATTCAGTACTTC.

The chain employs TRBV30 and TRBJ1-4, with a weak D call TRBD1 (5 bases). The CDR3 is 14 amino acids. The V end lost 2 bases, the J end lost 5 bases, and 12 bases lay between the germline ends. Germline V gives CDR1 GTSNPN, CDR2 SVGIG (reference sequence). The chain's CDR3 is CAWSTGRGNEKLFF. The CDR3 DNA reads TGTGCCTGGAGTACGGGGAGGGGAAATGAAAAACTGTTTTTT.

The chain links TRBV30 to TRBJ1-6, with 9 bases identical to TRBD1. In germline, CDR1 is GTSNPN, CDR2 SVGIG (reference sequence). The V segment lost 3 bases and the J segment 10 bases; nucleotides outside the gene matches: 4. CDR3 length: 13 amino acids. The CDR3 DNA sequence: TGTGCCTGGAGGGCCGGGACAGGGTCACCCCTCCACTTT. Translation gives CAWRAGTGSPLHF.

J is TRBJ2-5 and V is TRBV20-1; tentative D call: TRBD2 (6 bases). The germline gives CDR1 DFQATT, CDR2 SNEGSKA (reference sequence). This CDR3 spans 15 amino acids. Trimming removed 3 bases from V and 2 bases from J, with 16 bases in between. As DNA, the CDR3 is TGCAGTGCTAGTGCTCGGGGCGGGGCACAAGAGACCCAGTACTTC. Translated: CSASARGGAQETQYF.

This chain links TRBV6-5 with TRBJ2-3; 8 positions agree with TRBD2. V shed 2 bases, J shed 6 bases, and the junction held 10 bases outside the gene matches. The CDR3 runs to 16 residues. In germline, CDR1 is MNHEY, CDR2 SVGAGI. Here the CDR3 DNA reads TGTGCCAGCAGTTACGAGCGGGGGACGACCGGGGATACGCAGTATTTT. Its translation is CASSYERGTTGDTQYF.

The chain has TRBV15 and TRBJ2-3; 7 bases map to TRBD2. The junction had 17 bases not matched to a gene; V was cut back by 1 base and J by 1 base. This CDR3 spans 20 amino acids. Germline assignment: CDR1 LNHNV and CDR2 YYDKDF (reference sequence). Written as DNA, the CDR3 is TGTGCCACCAGCAGAGCCAGCGGACTAGGCTTCAGTGGTGGCACAGATACGCAGTATTTT. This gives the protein CATSRASGLGFSGGTDTQYF.

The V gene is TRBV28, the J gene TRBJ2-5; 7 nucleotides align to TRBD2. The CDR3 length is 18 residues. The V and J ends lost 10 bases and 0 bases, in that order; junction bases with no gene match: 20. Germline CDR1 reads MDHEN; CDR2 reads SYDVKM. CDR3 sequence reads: CATENPRVRGVYQETQYF. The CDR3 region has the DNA TGTGCCACCGAGAACCCGAGGGTTCGGGGGGTGTACCAAGAGACCCAGTACTTC.

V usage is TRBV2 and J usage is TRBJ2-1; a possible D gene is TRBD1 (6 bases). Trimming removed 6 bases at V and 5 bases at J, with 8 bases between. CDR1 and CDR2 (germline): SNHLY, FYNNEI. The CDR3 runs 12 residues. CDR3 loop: CASRTGHNEQFF. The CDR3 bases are TGTGCCAGCAGGACAGGACACAATGAGCAGTTCTTC. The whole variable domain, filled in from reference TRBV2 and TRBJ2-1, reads EPEVTQTPSHQVTQMGQEVILRCVPISNHLYFYWYRQILGQKVEFLVSFYNNEISEKSEIFDDQFSVERPDGSNFTLKIRSTKLEDSAMYFCASRTGHNEQFFGPGTRLTVL.

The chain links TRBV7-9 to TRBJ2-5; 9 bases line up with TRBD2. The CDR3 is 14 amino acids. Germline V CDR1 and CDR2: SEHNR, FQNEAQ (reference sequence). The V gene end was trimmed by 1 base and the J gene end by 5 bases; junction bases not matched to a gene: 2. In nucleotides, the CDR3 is TGTGCCAGCAGCTTAGTTACTAGCGGGGAGACCCAGTACTTC. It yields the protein CASSLVTSGETQYF.

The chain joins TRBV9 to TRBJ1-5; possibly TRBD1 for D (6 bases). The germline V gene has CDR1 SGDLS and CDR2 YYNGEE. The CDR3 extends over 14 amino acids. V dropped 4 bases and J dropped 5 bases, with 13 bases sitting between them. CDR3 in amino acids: CASSSGTPDQPQHF. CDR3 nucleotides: TGTGCCAGCAGCTCCGGGACACCTGATCAGCCCCAGCATTTT.

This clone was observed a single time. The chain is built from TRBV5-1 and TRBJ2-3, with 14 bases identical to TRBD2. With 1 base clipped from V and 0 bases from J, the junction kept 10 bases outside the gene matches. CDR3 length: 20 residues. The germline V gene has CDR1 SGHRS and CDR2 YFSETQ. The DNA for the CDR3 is TGCGCCAGCAGCTTGTCGGGGACTAGCGGGGGTTATTGGAGCACAGATACGCAGTATTTT. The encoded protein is CASSLSGTSGGYWSTDTQYF. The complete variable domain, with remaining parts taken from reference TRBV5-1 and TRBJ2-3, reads KAGVTQTPRYLIKTRGQQVTLSCSPISGHRSVSWYQQTPGQGLQFLFEYFSETQRNKGNFPGRFSGRQFSNSRSEMNVSTLELGDSALYLCASSLSGTSGGYWSTDTQYFGPGTRLTVL.

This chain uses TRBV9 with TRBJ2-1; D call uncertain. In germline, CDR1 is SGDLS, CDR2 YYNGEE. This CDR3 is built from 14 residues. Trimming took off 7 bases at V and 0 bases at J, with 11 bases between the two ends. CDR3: CASRFLSSYNEQFF. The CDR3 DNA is TGTGCCAGCCGCTTTTTGAGCTCCTACAATGAGCAGTTCTTC.

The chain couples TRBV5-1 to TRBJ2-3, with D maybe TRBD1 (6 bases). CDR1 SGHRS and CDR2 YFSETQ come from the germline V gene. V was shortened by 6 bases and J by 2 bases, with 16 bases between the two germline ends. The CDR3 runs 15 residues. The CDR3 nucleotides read TGCGCCAGCACCCGTGAGACAGGTTTCACAGATACGCAGTATTTT. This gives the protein CASTRETGFTDTQYF. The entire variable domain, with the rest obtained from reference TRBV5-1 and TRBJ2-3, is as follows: KAGVTQTPRYLIKTRGQQVTLSCSPISGHRSVSWYQQTPGQGLQFLFEYFSETQRNKGNFPGRFSGRQFSNSRSEMNVSTLELGDSALYLCASTRETGFTDTQYFGPGTRLTVL.